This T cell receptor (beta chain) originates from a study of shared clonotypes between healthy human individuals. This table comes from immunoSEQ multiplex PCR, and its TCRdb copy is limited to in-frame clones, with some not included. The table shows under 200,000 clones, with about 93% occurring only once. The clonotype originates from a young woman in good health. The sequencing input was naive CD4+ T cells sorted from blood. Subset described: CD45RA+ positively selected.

The CDR3 is CSVEHRAGETQYF. The CDR3 DNA reads TGCAGCGTTGAACACAGGGCGGGGGAGACCCAGTACTTC. The gene calls are TRBV29-1 and TRBJ2-5; either TRBD1 or TRBD2 may fit D (6 bases each). The germline V and J ends were trimmed by 2 bases and 5 bases, with 12 bases remaining between them. Germline values: CDR1 SQVTM, CDR2 ANQGSEA. This CDR3 comprises 13 residues.